This T cell receptor beta chain appears in the sequencing data of a study of blood T cell repertoires in COVID-19. Sequencing was performed with immunoSEQ multiplex PCR; in TCRdb, only in-frame clones are kept and a portion is missing. The sample contains fewer than 250,000 clones, approximately 80% of which appear only once. Germline V CDR1 and CDR2: MNHEY, SVGEGT. This CDR3 is built from 17 residues. The V and J ends lost 0 bases and 7 bases, in that order; junction bases with no gene match: 13. Those enrolled, adults aged about 18 to 89 years, came from some 25 US areas. Participant reports of clinical history set cohort assignment. Two negative PCRs, clearance, or symptom resolution characterized the recovered Cohort 3 donors.

The sample consisted of PBMCs or T cells enriched from blood (not recorded which). This clonotype was obtained from a man in his sixties who had recovered from COVID-19. V is TRBV6-2 or TRBV6-3 and J is TRBJ1-2; 8 nucleotides match TRBD1. CDR3 coding DNA: TGTGCCAGCAGTTACTCCGGGGGACAGGCCTCGGCAGGTGGCTACACCTTC. Amino acids: CASSYSGGQASAGGYTF.